This T cell receptor beta chain was retrieved from a study of blood T cell repertoires in COVID-19. Study-level background: Whether acute or convalescent, the COVID-19 samples came from the United States, Italy and Spain. Sample material is recorded as cDNA or gDNA derived from T cells, B-cell-depleted T cells, or PBMCs.

The V gene's germline CDR1 is SQVTM and CDR2 ANQGSEA. The CDR3 runs to 13 residues. V lost 7 bases, J lost 2 bases, and 14 bases lay in between. As handled by the study authors: Reference gene primer amplification yielded estimated nucleated cell counts. Data came from immunoSEQ multiplex PCR; TCRdb stores just in-frame clones and leaves some out. That table gives V, J and clone size, and the DNA gave D and trimming. The sample contains approximately 260,000 clones, roughly 80% of which appear only once. This sequence joins TRBV29-1 and TRBJ1-2, with D maybe TRBD1 (6 bases). Sequenced material: peripheral blood. The receptor was derived from a woman older than 75 with active or convalescent COVID-19. In DNA form, the CDR3 reads TGCAGCGGGACTAGGGGGGTGAACTATGGCTACACCTTC. Its protein product is CSGTRGVNYGYTF.